The 10 T cell receptor beta chains in this list originate from one sample, sequenced in a study of T cell changes during pregnancy in multiple sclerosis. Only in-frame clones appear in the TCRdb table, and some are missing; sequencing was by immunoSEQ multiplex PCR. The table records 29,000 or so clones, about 92% of them present only once. The material sequenced was CD4+ T cells from peripheral blood mononuclear cells, taken in the first trimester of pregnancy. These TCRs come from a female donor with multiple sclerosis, enrolled in a pregnancy study.

The chain couples TRBV6-1 to TRBJ1-4; possible D gene TRBD1, 5 bases. V lost 5 bases and J lost 4, with 14 bases in between. The germline CDR1 and CDR2 sequences are MNHNS and SASEGT. The CDR3 is made up of 15 amino acids. The CDR3 loop is CASSSYGGLNEKLFF. The CDR3 nucleotides read TGTGCCAGCAGTTCCTACGGGGGACTTAATGAAAAACTGTTTTTT.

The DNA of the CDR3 is TGCGCCAGCAGCTTGCTTACGGGGTACTATGGCTACACCTTC. It translates to CASSLLTGYYGYTF. The chain is built from TRBV5-1 and TRBJ1-2; D gene ambiguous. The CDR3 sequence is 14 residues long. Germline V gene data show CDR1 as SGHRS and CDR2 as YFSETQ. V shed 1 base and J shed 3 bases, with 10 bases lying between them.

The chain's CDR3 is CACSGVERETQYF. CDR3 DNA sequence: TGTGCCTGCTCAGGGGTTGAGAGGGAGACCCAGTACTTC. The rearrangement uses TRBV30 and TRBJ2-5, with D possibly being TRBD1 (6 bases). The CDR3 extends over 13 amino acids. The V and J ends lost 6 bases and 5 bases respectively, with 16 bases between them. Germline values: CDR1 GTSNPN, CDR2 SVGIG (reference sequence).

The chain is built from TRBV5-1 and TRBJ2-7, with 9 bases matching TRBD1. Looked up from germline, CDR1 is SGHRS and CDR2 is YFSETQ. V shed 4 bases and J 4 bases; nucleotides not matched to a gene: 6. The CDR3 runs 14 residues. Here the CDR3 DNA reads TGCGCCAGCAGCCTACAGGGGGCTGGTTACGAGCAGTACTTC. Translation: CASSLQGAGYEQYF.

CDR3 amino acids: CASRPAKNEQYF. The CDR3 DNA is TGTGCCAGCAGACCCGCGAAGAACGAGCAGTACTTC. V is TRBV28 and J is TRBJ2-7; D is undetermined. The length of the CDR3 is 12 residues. V gave up 6 bases and J gave up 5 bases, with 11 bases separating them. Looked up from germline, CDR1 is MDHEN and CDR2 is SYDVKM.

This chain uses TRBV5-1 with TRBJ2-5; 10 bases are shared with TRBD2. J gave up 5 bases and V 2 bases, and 3 bases lay outside the gene matches. Germline-derived CDR1 and CDR2 are SGHRS and YFSETQ. The CDR3 is 14 residues long. As DNA, the CDR3 is TGCGCCAGCAGCTTAAAACTAGCGGGGGAGACCCAGTACTTC. Protein sequence: CASSLKLAGETQYF.

V gene TRBV9 combines with J gene TRBJ2-2; 8 positions agree with TRBD2. J gave up 5 bases and V 4 bases, and 7 bases lay outside the gene matches. In germline, CDR1 is SGDLS, CDR2 YYNGEE. This CDR3 contains 15 residues. The CDR3 region has the DNA TGTGCCAGCAGCCCCCGGGGGGGGGATACCGGGGAGCTGTTTTTT. Translation: CASSPRGGDTGELFF.

This clone occurred once. The rearrangement joins TRBV2 to TRBJ2-7, with D maybe TRBD1 (6 bases). The CDR3 length is 13 residues. Trimming shortened V by 8 bases and J by 3 bases, and 14 bases separated the two germline ends. CDR1 is SNHLY, CDR2 FYNNEI, per germline. CDR3 region: CASGGHAGYEQYF. The CDR3 nucleotides read TGTGCCAGCGGGGGACATGCGGGCTACGAGCAGTACTTC.

The chain combines TRBV5-4 with TRBJ2-3; 9 bases are shared with TRBD2. Unmatched junction bases numbered 11, after V lost 4 bases and J lost 5 bases. The CDR3 consists of 16 residues. CDR1 and CDR2 (germline): SGHNT, YYREEE (reference sequence). The CDR3 nucleotides read TGTGCCAGCAGCCCCCTAGCGGGGACCTCGGGAGATACGCAGTATTTT. As protein: CASSPLAGTSGDTQYF.

This chain joins TRBV6-4 and TRBJ2-2; D perhaps matches TRBD2 (5 bases). In germline, CDR1 is MRHNA, CDR2 SNTAGT. This CDR3 has 13 residues. Trimming cost V 6 bases and J 2 bases, with 7 bases left between them. CDR3 amino acids: CASRRANTGELFF. CDR3 DNA: TGTGCCAGCAGGAGGGCAAACACCGGGGAGCTGTTTTTT.